Listed here are 19 T cell receptor beta chains from one sample, sequenced in a study of T cell responses to AZD1222 COVID-19 vaccine. TCRdb keeps only in-frame clones here, not all; method: immunoSEQ multiplex PCR. The sample yields over 85,000 clones, around 94% seen once. The sequenced sample was peripheral blood, obtained on day 0 of AZD1222 vaccination. All receptors derive from an adult in good health.

As for this clone: The sample has other DNA sequences that encode this CDR3 too. This rearrangement joins TRBV5-5 to TRBJ1-3; no clear D gene. The CDR3 spans 14 residues. Trimming shortened V by 4 bases and J by 0 bases, and 8 bases separated the two germline ends. The germline V gene encodes CDR1 SGHKS and CDR2 YYEKEE (reference sequence). For the CDR3, the DNA is TGTGCCAGCAGCGTGACTGACTCTGGAAACACCATATATTTT. Protein: CASSVTDSGNTIYF.

This clone was observed a few times. This CDR3 reads CASSQEGLTTGELFF. The CDR3 DNA follows: TGCGCCAGCAGCCAAGAGGGACTAACCACCGGGGAGCTGTTTTTT. The chain employs TRBV4-1 and TRBJ2-2; 7 bases match TRBD2. The junction had 2 bases not matched to a gene; V was cut back by 0 bases and J by 4 bases. CDR3 length equals 15 residues. Germline lookup yields CDR1 MGHRA and CDR2 YSYEKL.

The J gene is TRBJ1-6, the V gene TRBV6-5; D is unclear. Deletions cut 8 bases from V and 0 bases from J, with 8 bases between. The CDR3 is made up of 14 amino acids. Germline values: CDR1 MNHEY, CDR2 SVGAGI. The CDR3 is CASQQSSYNSPLHF. The CDR3 bases are TGTGCCAGCCAACAGAGCTCCTATAATTCACCCCTCCACTTT.

V and J are TRBV14 and TRBJ1-1; D perhaps matches TRBD1 (6 bases). Germline-derived CDR1 and CDR2 are SGHDN and FVKESK. The CDR3 totals 14 residues. V lost 4 bases to trimming and J lost 1 base, with 10 bases between them. CDR3 in amino acids: CASSPQGGNTEAFF. CDR3 DNA: TGTGCCAGCAGCCCACAGGGAGGGAACACTGAAGCTTTCTTT.

The V gene is TRBV19, the J gene TRBJ1-2; 9 bases line up with TRBD1. V lost 7 bases and J lost 2; bases outside the gene matches: 5. The CDR3 runs 14 residues. Germline V CDR1 and CDR2: LNHDA, SQIVND (reference sequence). Here the CDR3 reads CASIPGTGNYGYTF. The CDR3 nucleotides are TGTGCCAGTATTCCCGGGACAGGGAACTATGGCTACACCTTC. Filled out from reference TRBV19 and TRBJ1-2, the complete variable domain reads DGGITQSPKYLFRKEGQNVTLSCEQNLNHDAMYWYRQDPGQGLRLIYYSQIVNDFQKGDIAEGYSVSREKKESFPLTVTSAQKNPTAFYLCASIPGTGNYGYTFGSGTRLTVV.

The chain employs TRBV30 and TRBJ1-2; 8 bases agree with TRBD1. V lost 5 bases to trimming and J lost 8 bases; unmatched junction nucleotides: 7. Germline loops: CDR1 GTSNPN, CDR2 SVGIG (reference sequence). CDR3 length equals 12 residues. CDR3 sequence reads: CAWGQGAGGYTF. Here the CDR3 DNA reads TGTGCCTGGGGGCAGGGGGCGGGGGGCTACACCTTC. Supplemented by reference TRBV30 and TRBJ1-2, the full variable domain reads SQTIHQWPATLVQPVGSPLSLECTVEGTSNPNLYWYRQAAGRGLQLLFYSVGIGQISSEVPQNLSASRPQDRQFILSSKKLLLSDSGFYLCAWGQGAGGYTFGSGTRLTVV.

The table lists this clone with a few counts. J is TRBJ1-5 and V is TRBV27, with D maybe TRBD1 (6 bases). Germline V gene sequence: CDR1 MNHEY, CDR2 SMNVEV (reference sequence). CDR3 length equals 14 residues. The ends were cut back, 6 bases at V and 5 bases at J, with 14 bases in the middle. The CDR3 sequence is CASSRTAQHQPQHF. CDR3 sequence (DNA): TGTGCCAGCAGCCGGACAGCACAGCATCAGCCCCAGCATTTT.

The V and J genes are TRBV5-1 and TRBJ2-2, with a possible D match to TRBD1 (6 bases). The germline V gene encodes CDR1 SGHRS and CDR2 YFSETQ. V dropped 2 bases and J dropped 9 bases, with 14 bases sitting between them. The CDR3 has 14 residues. In DNA, the CDR3 is TGCGCCAGCAGCTTAAGACAGGAGAGGCGGGAGCTGTTTTTT. This sequence encodes CASSLRQERRELFF.

V gene TRBV27 combines with J gene TRBJ2-1; TRBD1 matches at 8 bases. Germline V lookup: CDR1 MNHEY, CDR2 SMNVEV (reference sequence). J was trimmed by 4 bases and V by 5 bases; bases with no gene match: 7. The CDR3 totals 15 residues. The CDR3 is CASSPSGQVYNEQFF. The DNA for the CDR3 is TGTGCCAGCAGTCCTTCGGGACAGGTTTACAATGAGCAGTTCTTC.

The rearrangement links TRBV4-2 to TRBJ1-6, with 7 bases aligning to TRBD1. This CDR3 comprises 16 residues. V was clipped by 3 bases and J by 6 bases; unmatched bases: 8. The germline V gene has CDR1 LGHNA and CDR2 YNFKEQ. The CDR3 here is CASSQLWDSINSPLHF. The CDR3 DNA is TGTGCCAGCAGCCAGTTATGGGACAGCATTAATTCACCCCTCCACTTT.

The gene calls are TRBV7-9 and TRBJ1-2; unclear D gene. This CDR3 has 14 amino acids. The V gene lost 4 bases and the J gene lost 2 bases, with 11 bases spanning the gap. Germline values: CDR1 SEHNR, CDR2 FQNEAQ (reference sequence). The DNA for the CDR3 is TGTGCCAGCAGCTCCCTTTCGGAAAACTATGGCTACACCTTC. Translated, it gives CASSSLSENYGYTF.

This chain connects TRBV18 to TRBJ1-5, with D maybe TRBD1 (6 bases). Trimming took off 0 bases at V and 0 bases at J, with 15 bases between the two ends. Germline CDR1 is KGHSH and CDR2 is LQKENI. This CDR3 region has 18 residues. This CDR3 reads CASSPPEDRVDSNQPQHF. CDR3 nucleotide sequence: TGTGCCAGCTCACCACCGGAGGACAGAGTTGATAGCAATCAGCCCCAGCATTTT.

The chain is built from TRBV6-5 and TRBJ1-5; no clear D gene. V dropped 6 bases and J dropped 0 bases, with 12 bases sitting between them. The CDR3 runs to 15 residues. Per germline, CDR1 MNHEY and CDR2 SVGAGI. This CDR3 is CASRIGVFSNQPQHF. The CDR3 DNA reads as TGTGCCAGCAGGATCGGTGTGTTTAGCAATCAGCCCCAGCATTTT.

The rearrangement uses TRBV9 and TRBJ2-1; 11 bases are a match to TRBD2. The germline CDR1 and CDR2 sequences are SGDLS and YYNGEE. The CDR3 length is 16 residues. Losses at the gene ends were 1 base for V and 6 bases for J; bases not matched to a gene: 6. The CDR3 here is CASSVTSGGGGNEQFF. DNA for the CDR3: TGTGCCAGCAGCGTAACTAGCGGGGGAGGAGGCAATGAGCAGTTCTTC.

This clone was detected only once. V usage is TRBV7-2 and J usage is TRBJ2-5; D remains ambiguous. Trimming pared 3 bases from V and 4 bases from J, leaving 9 bases between. This CDR3 spans 13 amino acids. Looked up from germline, CDR1 is SGHTA and CDR2 is FQGNSA. The CDR3 reads CASSFSPGETQYF. As DNA, the CDR3 is TGTGCCAGCAGCTTTTCCCCGGGAGAGACCCAGTACTTC. The whole variable domain, filled in from reference TRBV7-2 and TRBJ2-5, reads GAGVSQSPSNKVTEKGKDVELRCDPISGHTALYWYRQSLGQGLEFLIYFQGNSAPDKSGLPSDRFSAERTGGSVSTLTIQRTQQEDSAVYLCASSFSPGETQYFGPGTRLLVL.

CDR3 nucleotides: TGTGCCAGCAGCTTAGATCCCAGCTACTACGAGCAGTACTTC. Protein: CASSLDPSYYEQYF. The genes are TRBV11-2 and TRBJ2-7; D unclear. The CDR3 is 14 amino acids. Trimming removed 0 bases at V and 3 bases at J, with 9 bases between. In germline, CDR1 is SGHAT, CDR2 FQNNGV.

The CDR3 sequence: CASSQEGQSPLHF. The CDR3 DNA is TGTGCCAGCAGCCAAGAGGGCCAATCACCCCTCCACTTT. The chain is built from TRBV3-1 (or the pseudogene TRBV3-2) and TRBJ1-6; D ambiguous. CDR1 LGHDT and CDR2 YNNKEL come from the germline V gene (reference sequence). Trimming stripped 0 bases from V and 10 bases from J, with 7 bases between. This CDR3 spans 13 amino acids.

The J gene is TRBJ2-5, the V gene TRBV9; D not resolved. Deletions cut 0 bases from V and 4 bases from J, with 7 bases between. Looked up from germline, CDR1 is SGDLS and CDR2 is YYNGEE. CDR3 length equals 13 residues. The DNA of the CDR3 is TGTGCCAGCAGCGTAGGAGGCACAGAGACCCAGTACTTC. It codes for CASSVGGTETQYF.

The rearrangement links TRBV5-3 to TRBJ2-1; 15 bases are a match to TRBD2. TRBV5-3 falls under the ORF class, with uncertain function. The CDR3 extends over 17 amino acids. Unmatched junction bases numbered 2, after V lost 4 bases and J lost 0 bases. The CDR3 reads CARSPGLAGGSYNEQFF. In DNA, the CDR3 is TGTGCCAGAAGCCCGGGACTAGCGGGAGGCTCCTACAATGAGCAGTTCTTC.